Below, 7 T cell receptor beta chains from the same sample are listed, as sequenced in a study of blood T cell repertoires in COVID-19. Clones were read by immunoSEQ multiplex PCR, and TCRdb kept only the in-frame ones, dropping some. The table records 250,000 to 400,000 clones, about 91% of them present only once. Sequencing was performed on peripheral blood. The receptor set was obtained from a woman aged 30 to 39 with COVID-19, enrolled during active disease.

The chain links TRBV28 to TRBJ2-5; 7 nucleotides agree with TRBD1. From germline, CDR1 is MDHEN and CDR2 SYDVKM. The CDR3 has 16 amino acids. The V and J ends lost 5 bases and 0 bases, in that order; junction bases with no gene match: 9. The CDR3 DNA reads as TGTGCCAGCAGTAAAATGACAGGGACGTACCAAGAGACCCAGTACTTC. Translation: CASSKMTGTYQETQYF.

The chain has TRBV5-8 and TRBJ1-5, with D perhaps matching TRBD1 (6 bases). CDR1 is SGHTS, CDR2 YDEGEE, per germline. There are 14 residues in the CDR3. V lost 1 base and J lost 6, with 11 bases in between. CDR3 protein: CASSLLQGSQPQHF. In DNA, the CDR3 is TGTGCCAGCAGCTTGTTACAGGGATCTCAGCCCCAGCATTTT.

V is TRBV5-1 and J is TRBJ2-3, with D possibly TRBD2 on 5 matching bases. The germline V gene has CDR1 SGHRS and CDR2 YFSETQ. Trimming left V 2 bases short and J 0 bases short, with 16 bases between. This CDR3 region has 17 residues. The CDR3 region is CASSLVGDYQSTDTQYF. DNA for the CDR3: TGCGCCAGCAGCTTAGTTGGTGACTACCAGAGCACAGATACGCAGTATTTT.

In DNA form, the CDR3 reads TGCGCCCGACTCCTTACGGACAGGGGGTTCCACGAGCAGTACTTC. It yields the protein CARLLTDRGFHEQYF. V and J are TRBV23-1 and TRBJ2-7; 10 nucleotides match TRBD1. TRBV23-1 is flagged as an ORF with uncertain function. Trimming took 11 bases from V and 5 from J; bases not matched to a gene: 15. The CDR3 extends over 15 amino acids.

The chain links TRBV19 to TRBJ1-2, with D possibly matching TRBD1 (5 bases). The CDR3 loop spans 14 amino acids. CDR1 and CDR2 from the germline V gene are LNHDA and SQIVND (reference sequence). Trimming removed 6 bases at V and 5 bases at J, with 16 bases between. The CDR3 here is CASSMEGPPYGYTF. The CDR3, as DNA: TGTGCCAGTAGCATGGAGGGACCCCCTTATGGCTACACCTTC.

The chain carries TRBV5-1 and TRBJ1-2; 9 bases agree with TRBD1. V gave up 4 bases and J gave up 5 bases; unmatched junction bases: 3. Germline CDR1 and CDR2: SGHRS and YFSETQ. The CDR3 consists of 13 residues. The CDR3: CASSVGQGYGYTF. For the CDR3, the DNA is TGCGCCAGCAGCGTAGGACAGGGGTATGGCTACACCTTC.

The chain links TRBV3-1 (or the pseudogene TRBV3-2) to TRBJ2-1; no clear D. Trimming left V 1 base short and J 4 bases short, with 5 bases between. The CDR3 has 13 amino acids. Per the germline V gene, CDR1 is LGHDT and CDR2 is YNNKEL (reference sequence). The CDR3 spells CASSQVTYNEQFF. The CDR3 nucleotides read TGTGCCAGCAGCCAAGTAACATACAATGAGCAGTTCTTC.